This T cell receptor (beta chain) was sequenced during a study of early T cells in non-severe SARS-CoV-2 infection. This CDR3 region has 15 residues. CDR1 is SEHNR and CDR2 is FQNEAQ in the germline V gene (reference sequence). Trimming left V 0 bases short and J 5 bases short, with 11 bases between. This clonotype has only a few counts. Unique molecular identifiers were attached to individual cDNA molecules. Via MiXCR, TCRdb re-called the 5' RACE reads, giving one row per CDR3 protein. Counted here are roughly 20,000 distinct CDR3 sequences, more than 4% occurring once; the ten biggest clones make up more than 1.4%.

The TCR was taken from an adult who was a healthcare worker with PCR-confirmed SARS-CoV-2 infection or an uninfected control (not recorded which). The chain combines TRBV7-9 with TRBJ2-1, with a possible D match to TRBD2 (6 bases). The sequenced sample was whole blood. The CDR3 DNA reads as TGTGCCAGCAGCTTAGCCCTCGGGACTCACAATGAGCAGTTCTTC. It translates to CASSLALGTHNEQFF.